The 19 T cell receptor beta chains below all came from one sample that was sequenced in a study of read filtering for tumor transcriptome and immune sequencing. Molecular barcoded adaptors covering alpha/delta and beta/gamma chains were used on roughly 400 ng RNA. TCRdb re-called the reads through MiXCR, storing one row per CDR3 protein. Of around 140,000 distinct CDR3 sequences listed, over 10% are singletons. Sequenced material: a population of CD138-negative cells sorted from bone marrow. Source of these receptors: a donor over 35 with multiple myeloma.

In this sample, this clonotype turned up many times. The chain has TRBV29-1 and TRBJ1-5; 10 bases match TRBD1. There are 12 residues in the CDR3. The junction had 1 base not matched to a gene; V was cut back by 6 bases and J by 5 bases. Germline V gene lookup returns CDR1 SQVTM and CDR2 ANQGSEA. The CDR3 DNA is TGCAGCGTCGGGACAGGGGATCAGCCCCAGCATTTT. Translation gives CSVGTGDQPQHF.

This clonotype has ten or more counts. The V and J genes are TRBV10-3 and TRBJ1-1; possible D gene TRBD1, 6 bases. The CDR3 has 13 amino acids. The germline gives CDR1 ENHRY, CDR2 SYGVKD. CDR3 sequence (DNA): TGTGTCACTACCGGGACATTGAACACTGAAGCTTTCTTT. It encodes CVTTGTLNTEAFF.

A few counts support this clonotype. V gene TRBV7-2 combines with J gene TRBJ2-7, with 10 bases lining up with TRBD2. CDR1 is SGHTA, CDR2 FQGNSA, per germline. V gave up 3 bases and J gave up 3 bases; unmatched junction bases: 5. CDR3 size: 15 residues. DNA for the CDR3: TGTGCCAGCAGCTTCTTAGCGGGGGGTTACTACGAGCAGTACTTC. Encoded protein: CASSFLAGGYYEQYF. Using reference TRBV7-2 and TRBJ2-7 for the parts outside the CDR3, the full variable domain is GAGVSQSPSNKVTEKGKDVELRCDPISGHTALYWYRQSLGQGLEFLIYFQGNSAPDKSGLPSDRFSAERTGGSVSTLTIQRTQQEDSAVYLCASSFLAGGYYEQYFGPGTRLTVT.

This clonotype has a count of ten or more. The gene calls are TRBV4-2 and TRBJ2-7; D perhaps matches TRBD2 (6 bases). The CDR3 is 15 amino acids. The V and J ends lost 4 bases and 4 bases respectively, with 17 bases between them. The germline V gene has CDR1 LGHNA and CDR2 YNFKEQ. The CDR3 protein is CASSLSTSRLYEQYF. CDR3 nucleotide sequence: TGTGCCAGCAGCCTCTCGACTAGTAGGTTATACGAGCAGTACTTC.

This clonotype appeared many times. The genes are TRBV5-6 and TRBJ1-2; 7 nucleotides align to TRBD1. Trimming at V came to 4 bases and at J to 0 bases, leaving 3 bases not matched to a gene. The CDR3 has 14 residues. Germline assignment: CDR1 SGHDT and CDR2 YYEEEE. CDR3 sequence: CASSGDSPNYGYTF. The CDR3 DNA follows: TGTGCCAGCAGCGGGGACAGTCCTAACTATGGCTACACCTTC. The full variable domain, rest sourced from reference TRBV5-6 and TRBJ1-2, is DAGVTQSPTHLIKTRGQQVTLRCSPKSGHDTVSWYQQALGQGPQFIFQYYEEEERQRGNFPDRFSGHQFPNYSSELNVNALLLGDSALYLCASSGDSPNYGYTFGSGTRLTVV.

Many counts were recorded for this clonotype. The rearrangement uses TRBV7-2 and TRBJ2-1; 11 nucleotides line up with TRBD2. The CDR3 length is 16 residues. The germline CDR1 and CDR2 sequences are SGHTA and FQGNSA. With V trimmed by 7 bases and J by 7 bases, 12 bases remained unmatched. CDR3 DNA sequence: TGTGCCAGCACCCCCGCACTAGCGGGAGTTTCTAATGAGCAGTTCTTC. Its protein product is CASTPALAGVSNEQFF.

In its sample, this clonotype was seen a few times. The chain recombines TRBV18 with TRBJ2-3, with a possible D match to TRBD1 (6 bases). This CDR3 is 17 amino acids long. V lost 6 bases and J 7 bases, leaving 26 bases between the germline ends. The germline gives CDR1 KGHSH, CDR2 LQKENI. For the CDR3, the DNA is TGTGCCAGCTCCCAAACGGCGGACAGCCTTTTTTCAAATACGCAGTATTTT. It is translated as CASSQTADSLFSNTQYF. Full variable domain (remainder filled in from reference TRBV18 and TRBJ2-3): NAGVMQNPRHLVRRRGQEARLRCSPMKGHSHVYWYRQLPEEGLKFMVYLQKENIIDESGMPKERFSAEFPKEGPSILRIQQVVRGDSAAYFCASSQTADSLFSNTQYFGPGTRLTVL.

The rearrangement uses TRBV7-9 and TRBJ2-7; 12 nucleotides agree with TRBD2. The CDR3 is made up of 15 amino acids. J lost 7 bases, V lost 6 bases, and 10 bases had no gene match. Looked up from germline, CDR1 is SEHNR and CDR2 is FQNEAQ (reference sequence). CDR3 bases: TGTGCCAGCAGTTCCGGACTAGCGGGAAGGGGGGAGCAGTACTTC. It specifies CASSSGLAGRGEQYF.

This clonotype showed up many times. CDR3 protein: CASSGGGNEKLFF. CDR3 sequence (DNA): TGTGCCAGCAGCGGAGGTGGGAATGAAAAACTGTTTTTT. The chain employs TRBV7-2 and TRBJ1-4; D gene unclear. V was pared by 5 bases and J by 5 bases, with 9 bases between. Germline V gene data show CDR1 as SGHTA and CDR2 as FQGNSA. CDR3 length: 13 amino acids.

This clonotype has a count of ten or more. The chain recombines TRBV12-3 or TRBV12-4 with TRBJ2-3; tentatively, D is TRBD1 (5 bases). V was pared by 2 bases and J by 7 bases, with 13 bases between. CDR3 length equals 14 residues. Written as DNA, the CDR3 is TGTGCCAGCAGTTTATTAGGGGCTTCCAATACGCAGTATTTT. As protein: CASSLLGASNTQYF.

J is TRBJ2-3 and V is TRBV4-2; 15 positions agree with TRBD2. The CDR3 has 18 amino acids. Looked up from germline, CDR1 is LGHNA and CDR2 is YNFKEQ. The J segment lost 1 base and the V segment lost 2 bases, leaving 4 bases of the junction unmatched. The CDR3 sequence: CASSQTGTSGGRTDTQYF. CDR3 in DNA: TGTGCCAGCAGCCAAACCGGGACTAGCGGGGGGCGCACAGATACGCAGTATTTT.

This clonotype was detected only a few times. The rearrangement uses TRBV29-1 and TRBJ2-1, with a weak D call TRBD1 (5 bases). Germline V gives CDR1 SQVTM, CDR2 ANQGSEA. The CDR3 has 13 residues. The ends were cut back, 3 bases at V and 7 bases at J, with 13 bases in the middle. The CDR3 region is CSVDQGGMNEQFF. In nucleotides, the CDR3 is TGCAGCGTTGATCAGGGTGGGATGAATGAGCAGTTCTTC.

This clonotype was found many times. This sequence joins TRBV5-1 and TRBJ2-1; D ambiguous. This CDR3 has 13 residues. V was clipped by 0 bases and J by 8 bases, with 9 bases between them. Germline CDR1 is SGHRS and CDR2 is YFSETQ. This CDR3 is CASSLAFVDEQFF. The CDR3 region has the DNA TGCGCCAGCAGCTTGGCATTTGTGGATGAGCAGTTCTTC.

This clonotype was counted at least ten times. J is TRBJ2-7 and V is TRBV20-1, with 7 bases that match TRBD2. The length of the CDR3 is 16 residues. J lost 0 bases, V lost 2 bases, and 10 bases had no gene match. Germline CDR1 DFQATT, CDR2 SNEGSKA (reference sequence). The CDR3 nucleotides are TGCAGTGCTAGACGGACGGGGCTAGCGGACTCCTACGAGCAGTACTTC. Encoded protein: CSARRTGLADSYEQYF.

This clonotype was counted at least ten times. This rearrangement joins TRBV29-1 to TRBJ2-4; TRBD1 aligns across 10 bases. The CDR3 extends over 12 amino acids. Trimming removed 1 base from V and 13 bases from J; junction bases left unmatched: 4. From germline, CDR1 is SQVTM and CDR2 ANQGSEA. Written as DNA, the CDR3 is TGCAGCGTTGAAGCTAAGACAGGGGGCCAGTACTTC. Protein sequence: CSVEAKTGGQYF.

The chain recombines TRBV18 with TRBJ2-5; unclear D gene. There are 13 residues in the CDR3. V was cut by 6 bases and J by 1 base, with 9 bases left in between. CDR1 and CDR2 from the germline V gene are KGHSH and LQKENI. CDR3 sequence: CASSQGGQETQYF. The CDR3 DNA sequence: TGTGCCAGCTCCCAAGGCGGCCAAGAGACCCAGTACTTC. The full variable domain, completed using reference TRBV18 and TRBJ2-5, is NAGVMQNPRHLVRRRGQEARLRCSPMKGHSHVYWYRQLPEEGLKFMVYLQKENIIDESGMPKERFSAEFPKEGPSILRIQQVVRGDSAAYFCASSQGGQETQYFGPGTRLLVL.

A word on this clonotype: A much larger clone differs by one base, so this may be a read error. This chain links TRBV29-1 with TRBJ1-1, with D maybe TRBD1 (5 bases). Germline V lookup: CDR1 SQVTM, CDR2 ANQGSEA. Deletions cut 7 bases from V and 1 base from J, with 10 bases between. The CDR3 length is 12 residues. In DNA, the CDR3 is TGCAGCGGGGGCAGGACGAACACTGAAGCTTTCTTT. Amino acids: CSGGRTNTEAFF.

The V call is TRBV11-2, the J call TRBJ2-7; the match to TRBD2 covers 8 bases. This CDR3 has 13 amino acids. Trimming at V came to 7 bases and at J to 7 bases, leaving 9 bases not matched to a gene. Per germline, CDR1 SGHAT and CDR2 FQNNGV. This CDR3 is CASTFARGGEQYF. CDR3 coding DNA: TGTGCCAGCACCTTTGCCCGGGGGGGGGAGCAGTACTTC.

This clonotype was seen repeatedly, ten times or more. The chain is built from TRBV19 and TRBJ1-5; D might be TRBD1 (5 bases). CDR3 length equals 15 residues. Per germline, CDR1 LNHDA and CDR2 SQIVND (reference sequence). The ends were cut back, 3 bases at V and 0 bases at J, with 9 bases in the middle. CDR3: CASSITGYSNQPQHF. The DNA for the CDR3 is TGTGCCAGTAGTATCACAGGCTATAGCAATCAGCCCCAGCATTTT.